This section outlines one T cell receptor (beta chain) sequence together with its context. The sample comes from a study of blood T cell repertoires in COVID-19. Study-level information: Acute and convalescent COVID-19 samples came from the United States, Italy and Spain. Sample material is recorded as cDNA or gDNA derived from T cells, B-cell-depleted T cells, or PBMCs.

TCRdb's copy holds only in-frame clones and misses some; the assay was immunoSEQ multiplex PCR. The table has approximately 160,000 clones, 65% to 90% seen once. With 8 bases clipped from V and 4 bases from J, the junction kept 0 bases outside the gene matches. The germline CDR1 and CDR2 sequences are MGHRA and YSYEKL. There are 14 residues in the CDR3. This clonotype was sampled from a woman in her fifties or sixties in a cohort sampled during active or convalescent COVID-19. J is TRBJ2-1 and V is TRBV4-1; 15 bases match TRBD2. Sequenced input: peripheral blood. CDR3 nucleotides: TGCGCCAGCGGACTAGCGGGGGGGTACAATGAGCAGTTCTTC. Amino acid sequence: CASGLAGGYNEQFF.